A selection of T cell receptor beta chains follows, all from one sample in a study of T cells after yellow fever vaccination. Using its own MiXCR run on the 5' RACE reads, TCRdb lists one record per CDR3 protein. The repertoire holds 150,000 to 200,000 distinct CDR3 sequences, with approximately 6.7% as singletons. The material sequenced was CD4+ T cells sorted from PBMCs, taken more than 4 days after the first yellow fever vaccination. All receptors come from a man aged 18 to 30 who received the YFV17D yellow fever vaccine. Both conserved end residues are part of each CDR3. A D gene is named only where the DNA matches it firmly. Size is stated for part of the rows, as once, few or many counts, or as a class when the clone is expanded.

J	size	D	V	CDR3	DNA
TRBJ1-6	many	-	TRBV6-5	CASLGQYNSPLHF	TGTGCCAGCTTAGGGCAGTATAATTCACCCCTCCACTTT
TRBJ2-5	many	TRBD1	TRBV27	CASSLLGQGVIQTQYF	TGTGCCAGCAGTTTACTAGGGCAGGGGGTAATACAGACCCAGTACTTC
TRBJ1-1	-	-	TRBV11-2	CASSLELRNTEAFF	TGTGCCAGCAGCTTAGAGCTCAGGAACACTGAAGCTTTCTTT
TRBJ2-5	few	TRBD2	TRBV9	CASSVAAREGEETQYF	TGTGCCAGCAGCGTAGCTGCCAGGGAGGGAGAAGAGACCCAGTACTTC
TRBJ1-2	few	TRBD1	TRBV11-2	CASSLDTGAGYTF	TGTGCCAGCAGCTTAGATACAGGGGCCGGCTACACCTTC
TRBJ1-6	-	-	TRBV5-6	CASSLEPKGDPLHF	TGTGCCAGCAGCTTGGAGCCAAAGGGGGACCCCCTCCACTTT
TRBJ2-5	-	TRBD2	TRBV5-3	CAMSPGLDQETQYF	TGTGCCATGAGCCCCGGACTAGACCAAGAGACCCAGTACTTC
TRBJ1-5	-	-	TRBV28	CASSLIDQPQHF	TGTGCCAGCAGTTTAATTGATCAGCCCCAGCATTTT
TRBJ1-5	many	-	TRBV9	CASSPRGAGNQPQHF	TGTGCCAGCAGCCCCCGGGGGGCGGGCAATCAGCCCCAGCATTTT
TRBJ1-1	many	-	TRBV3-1	CASSFTVRGTEAFF	TGTGCCAGCAGTTTTACAGTCCGCGGCACTGAAGCTTTCTTT
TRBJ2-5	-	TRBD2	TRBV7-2	CASSNAPSGGALETQYF	TGTGCCAGCAGCAACGCCCCTAGCGGGGGGGCCCTGGAGACCCAGTACTTC
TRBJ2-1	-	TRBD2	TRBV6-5	CASSYSGTSGAYEQFF	TGTGCCAGCAGTTACTCGGGGACTAGCGGGGCCTATGAGCAGTTCTTC
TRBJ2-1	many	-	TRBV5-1	CASNLRGGPYNEQFF	TGCGCCAGCAACCTCAGGGGGGGGCCTTACAATGAGCAGTTCTTC
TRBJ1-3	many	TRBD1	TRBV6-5	CASSFGQGETSGNTIYF	TGTGCCAGCAGTTTTGGACAGGGAGAAACCTCTGGAAACACCATATATTTT
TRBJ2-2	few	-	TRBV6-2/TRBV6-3	CASTAIHTGELFF	TGTGCCAGCACCGCGATTCACACCGGGGAGCTGTTTTTT
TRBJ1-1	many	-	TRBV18	CASSPLMDSTEAFF	TGTGCCAGCTCACCTCTGATGGACAGCACTGAAGCTTTCTTT
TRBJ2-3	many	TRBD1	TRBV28	CASGGQGGTDTQYF	TGTGCCAGCGGCGGACAGGGTGGCACAGATACGCAGTATTTT
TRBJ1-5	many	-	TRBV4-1	CASSQRSGGDQPQHF	TGCGCCAGCAGCCAAAGGTCGGGGGGCGATCAGCCCCAGCATTTT
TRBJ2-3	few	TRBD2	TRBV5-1	CASSWTTSGATDTQYF	TGCGCCAGCAGCTGGACGACTAGCGGGGCCACAGATACGCAGTATTTT
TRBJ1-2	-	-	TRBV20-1	CSARAQRGNTF	TGCAGTGCTAGAGCGCAGCGCGGGAACACCTTC
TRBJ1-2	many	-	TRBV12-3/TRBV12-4	CASSHPVANYGYTF	TGTGCCAGCAGTCACCCGGTGGCTAACTATGGCTACACCTTC
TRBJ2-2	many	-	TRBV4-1	CASSQANLVSTGELFF	TGCGCCAGCAGCCAAGCCAACTTAGTCTCCACCGGGGAGCTGTTTTTT
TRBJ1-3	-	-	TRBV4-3	CASSDRGRVPSGNTIYF	TGCGCCAGCAGCGACAGAGGTAGAGTTCCTTCTGGAAACACCATATATTTT
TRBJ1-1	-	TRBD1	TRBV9	CASRPLDRAETEAFF	TGTGCCAGCAGACCCTTGGACAGGGCTGAAACTGAAGCTTTCTTT
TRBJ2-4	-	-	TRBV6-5	CASSYATAGSKNIQYF	TGTGCCAGCAGTTACGCGACAGCAGGGAGCAAAAACATTCAGTACTTC
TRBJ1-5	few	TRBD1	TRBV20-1	CSASRQGIRAQHF	TGCAGTGCTAGCAGACAGGGGATTAGGGCCCAGCATTTT
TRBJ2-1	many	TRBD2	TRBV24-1	CATSDLPSGVGRNEQFF	TGTGCCACCAGTGACTTACCTAGCGGGGTGGGCCGAAATGAGCAGTTCTTC
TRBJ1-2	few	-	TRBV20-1	CSAPRTANYGYTF	TGCAGTGCCCCCAGGACGGCGAACTATGGCTACACCTTC
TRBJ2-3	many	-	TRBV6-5	CASSSRQRRTDTQYF	TGTGCCAGCAGTTCTCGACAGAGACGCACAGATACGCAGTATTTT
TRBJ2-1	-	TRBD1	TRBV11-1	CASSSGQGAYNEQFF	TGTGCCAGCAGCTCGGGACAGGGGGCCTACAATGAGCAGTTCTTC
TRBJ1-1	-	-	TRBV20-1	CSARQPWGWTEAFF	TGCAGTGCCCGTCAACCATGGGGTTGGACTGAAGCTTTCTTT
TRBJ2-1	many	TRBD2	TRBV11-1	CASSSSGGGYNEQFF	TGTGCCAGCAGCTCTAGCGGGGGGGGTTACAATGAGCAGTTCTTC
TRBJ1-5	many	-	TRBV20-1	CSAIDQGRTPQHF	TGCAGTGCTATTGATCAGGGGCGAACGCCCCAGCATTTT
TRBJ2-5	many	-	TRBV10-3	CAISTTETQYF	TGTGCCATCAGCACGACGGAGACCCAGTACTTC
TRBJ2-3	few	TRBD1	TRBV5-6	CASNPGGDTQYF	TGTGCCAGCAACCCAGGGGGCGATACGCAGTATTTT
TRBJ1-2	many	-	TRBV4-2	CASSQPGTPNWANYGYTF	TGTGCCAGCAGCCAACCCGGGACACCCAATTGGGCTAACTATGGCTACACCTTC
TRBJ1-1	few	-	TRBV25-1	CASSDFSMNTEAFF	TGTGCCAGCAGTGATTTCTCCATGAACACTGAAGCTTTCTTT
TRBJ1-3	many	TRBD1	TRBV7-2	CASRTRGPSGNTIYF	TGTGCCAGCAGAACCAGGGGGCCCTCTGGAAACACCATATATTTT
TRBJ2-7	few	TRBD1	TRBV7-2	CASSPDRVKEQYF	TGTGCCAGCAGCCCCGACAGGGTGAAAGAGCAGTACTTC
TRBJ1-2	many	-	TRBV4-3	CASSQDRGTYGYTF	TGCGCCAGCAGCCAAGATAGGGGGACCTATGGCTACACCTTC
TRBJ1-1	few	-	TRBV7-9	CASRSGGAEAFF	TGTGCCAGCAGGTCCGGAGGGGCTGAAGCTTTCTTT
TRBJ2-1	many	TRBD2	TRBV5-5	CASSLWASGGARNEQFF	TGTGCCAGCAGCTTGTGGGCTAGCGGGGGGGCGAGGAATGAGCAGTTCTTC
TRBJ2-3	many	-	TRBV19	CASRRGDITDTQYF	TGTGCCAGTAGGCGGGGCGACATCACAGATACGCAGTATTTT
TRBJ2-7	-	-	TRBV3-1	CASSQGLQQYF	TGTGCCAGCAGCCAAGGCTTGCAGCAGTACTTC
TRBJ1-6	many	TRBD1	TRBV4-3	CASSLGQGSYNSPLHF	TGCGCCAGCAGCCTGGGACAGGGGTCCTATAATTCACCCCTCCACTTT
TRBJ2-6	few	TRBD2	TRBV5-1	CASSKGLAGAYPSGANVLTF	TGCGCCAGCAGCAAAGGACTAGCGGGGGCGTATCCCTCTGGGGCCAACGTCCTGACTTTC
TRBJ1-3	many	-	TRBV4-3	CASSQDPGNTIYF	TGCGCCAGCAGCCAAGATCCGGGAAACACCATATATTTT
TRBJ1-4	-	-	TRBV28	CASSSQAFTFF	TGTGCCAGCTCATCACAGGCCTTCACGTTTTTT